Sequencing of this TCR beta chain was carried out in a study of PD-L1 blockade in urothelial cancer. Each PCR had synthetic TCR analog templates added to it as a spike-in. Clones were read by immunoSEQ multiplex PCR, and TCRdb kept only the in-frame ones, dropping some. The sample includes some 57,000 clones, around 84% of them seen just once. The time point is: pretreatment peripheral blood. The sequenced sample was PBMCs, obtained around atezolizumab (anti-PD-L1) treatment. This clonotype was sampled from a man over 45 with urothelial cancer.

CDR3 protein: CASSSGRTSSYNEQFF. In DNA, the CDR3 is TGTGCCAGCAGCTCGGGGAGGACAAGCTCCTACAATGAGCAGTTCTTC. V usage is TRBV5-6 and J usage is TRBJ2-1; weak D call: TRBD2 (6 bases). V gave up 3 bases and J gave up 0 bases, with 13 bases separating them. The CDR3 has 16 residues. Germline CDR1 is SGHDT and CDR2 is YYEEEE.